The 15 T cell receptor beta chains below were found in one sample sequenced in a study of blood T cell repertoires in COVID-19. Libraries were prepared by immunoSEQ multiplex PCR; TCRdb keeps only in-frame clonotypes and omits some of them. The repertoire holds tens of thousands of clones, with approximately 85% as singletons. The sequencing input was peripheral blood. The receptors stem from a man in his 60s with acute or convalescent COVID-19.

This clone has more than one count but fewer than ten. The chain recombines TRBV2 with TRBJ2-7; the match to TRBD1 covers 7 bases. Germline assignment: CDR1 SNHLY and CDR2 FYNNEI. V gave up 6 bases and J gave up 3 bases; unmatched junction bases: 14. The CDR3 is 16 amino acids. CDR3 protein: CASRVTAGTADYEQYF. CDR3 in DNA: TGTGCCAGCAGAGTTACGGCCGGGACAGCCGACTACGAGCAGTACTTC.

Comments on this clone: Germline is not matched at one junction end, which may reflect a read error. The V and J genes are TRBV7-7 and TRBJ2-2; a possible D gene is TRBD1 (5 bases). Germline V gene data show CDR1 as SSHAT and CDR2 as FNYEAQ (reference sequence). The CDR3 contains 15 residues. The CDR3 region is CASSLFAGPTGELFF. DNA of the CDR3: TGTGCTAGCAGCTTATTCGCAGGGCCCACCGGGGAGCTGTTTTTT.

The V and J genes are TRBV9 and TRBJ2-5, with D perhaps matching TRBD2 (5 bases). CDR3 length: 15 residues. The V gene's germline CDR1 is SGDLS and CDR2 YYNGEE. Trimming took 0 bases from V and 2 from J, leaving 11 bases between them. The CDR3 loop is CASSVAGQRQETQYF. The CDR3 region has the DNA TGTGCCAGCAGCGTAGCTGGCCAGCGGCAAGAGACCCAGTACTTC.

The chain carries TRBV24-1 and TRBJ2-3; a weak D match, TRBD2 (5 bases). This CDR3 spans 15 amino acids. The germline V gene has CDR1 KGHDR and CDR2 SFDVKD. V lost 3 bases to trimming and J lost 2 bases, with 11 bases between them. The CDR3 region is CATSDGSGYTDTQYF. In nucleotides, the CDR3 is TGTGCCACCAGTGATGGATCGGGGTACACAGATACGCAGTATTTT.

This clone was found once. The chain has TRBV11-2 and TRBJ1-2, with 7 bases matching TRBD1. The germline V gene has CDR1 SGHAT and CDR2 FQNNGV. The V gene end was trimmed by 0 bases and the J gene end by 4 bases; junction bases not matched to a gene: 5. This CDR3 spans 15 amino acids. DNA for the CDR3: TGTGCCAGCAGCTTAGACGGGGACAGCCCCTATGGCTACACCTTC. This encodes CASSLDGDSPYGYTF.

This rearrangement joins TRBV5-1 to TRBJ1-1; TRBD1 is a possible D gene (5 bases). The V end was cut by 4 bases, the J end by 5 bases, with 15 bases between. This CDR3 is built from 14 residues. In germline, CDR1 is SGHRS, CDR2 YFSETQ. CDR3 sequence: CASSTLGGGTEAFF. The DNA of the CDR3 is TGCGCCAGCAGCACCTTGGGGGGTGGGACTGAAGCTTTCTTT.

V and J are TRBV6-1 and TRBJ1-1; the match to TRBD1 covers 8 bases. CDR1 is MNHNS and CDR2 is SASEGT in the germline V gene. The CDR3 is 15 amino acids. J gave up 0 bases and V 2 bases, and 2 bases lay outside the gene matches. CDR3 in DNA: TGTGCCAGCAGTGAAAGGACAGGGTTGAACACTGAAGCTTTCTTT. Protein product: CASSERTGLNTEAFF.

V and J are TRBV27 and TRBJ1-1; 7 positions agree with TRBD1. The CDR3 consists of 14 residues. Trimming removed 5 bases from V and 4 bases from J; junction bases left unmatched: 7. The germline gives CDR1 MNHEY, CDR2 SMNVEV (reference sequence). The CDR3 DNA follows: TGTGCCAGCAGTCCCCGTAGGGGGCTCACTGAAGCTTTCTTT. Amino acid sequence: CASSPRRGLTEAFF.

This chain links TRBV4-2 with TRBJ2-1, with D maybe TRBD2 (6 bases). Germline loops: CDR1 LGHNA, CDR2 YNFKEQ. V shed 4 bases and J shed 0 bases, with 13 bases lying between them. The CDR3 spans 16 residues. The CDR3 spells CASSLQAGSSYNEQFF. The DNA for the CDR3 is TGTGCCAGCAGCCTCCAAGCGGGTTCCTCCTACAATGAGCAGTTCTTC.

The chain has TRBV5-1 and TRBJ1-2, with D tentatively TRBD1 (6 bases). The CDR3 sequence is 15 residues long. V was cut by 3 bases and J by 2 bases, with 14 bases left in between. CDR1 is SGHRS and CDR2 is YFSETQ in the germline V gene. The CDR3 nucleotides are TGCGCCAGCAGCTGGGGGCGGAGGTCGAACTATGGCTACACCTTC. Amino acids: CASSWGRRSNYGYTF.

The J gene is TRBJ1-2, the V gene TRBV6-6; a possible D gene is TRBD1 (5 bases). Looked up from germline, CDR1 is MNHNY and CDR2 is SVGAGI (reference sequence). Deletions cut 6 bases from V and 0 bases from J, with 14 bases between. The CDR3 extends over 15 amino acids. CDR3 loop: CASSPRGDPNYGYTF. The CDR3 DNA reads TGTGCCAGCAGCCCTCGGGGGGATCCTAACTATGGCTACACCTTC.

This chain joins TRBV6-2 or TRBV6-3 and TRBJ2-3; 8 bases fit TRBD2. The length of the CDR3 is 15 residues. Germline CDR1 and CDR2: MNHEY and SVGEGT. V shed 8 bases and J 2 bases; nucleotides not matched to a gene: 9. The CDR3 region is CASRPGTRLTDTQYF. The DNA for the CDR3 is TGTGCCAGCCGCCCCGGGACTAGACTCACAGATACGCAGTATTTT.

The chain employs TRBV4-1 and TRBJ1-2; 7 bases match TRBD1. Unmatched junction bases numbered 3, after V lost 8 bases and J lost 6 bases. CDR1 and CDR2 from the germline V gene are MGHRA and YSYEKL. The CDR3 has 11 residues. The CDR3 sequence: CASARGDGYTF. The CDR3 DNA sequence: TGCGCCAGCGCCAGGGGGGATGGCTACACCTTC.

This sequence joins TRBV7-2 and TRBJ1-3; D might be TRBD1 (5 bases). Germline V gene data show CDR1 as SGHTA and CDR2 as FQGNSA. This CDR3 is 15 amino acids long. Between the trimmed V and J ends, which lost 2 bases and 4 bases, there was a span of 12 bases. Written as DNA, the CDR3 is TGTGCCAGCAGCTTACAGGGAGGGCAAGGAAACACCATATATTTT. Encoded protein: CASSLQGGQGNTIYF.

The chain is built from TRBV27 and TRBJ1-2; no definite D call. The V gene lost 3 bases and the J gene lost 8 bases, with 16 bases spanning the gap. This CDR3 is 14 amino acids long. Germline V gene lookup returns CDR1 MNHEY and CDR2 SMNVEV (reference sequence). CDR3 nucleotide sequence: TGTGCCAGCAGTTTCCGGGAGTTCAGAGGAGGCTACACCTTC. It specifies CASSFREFRGGYTF.